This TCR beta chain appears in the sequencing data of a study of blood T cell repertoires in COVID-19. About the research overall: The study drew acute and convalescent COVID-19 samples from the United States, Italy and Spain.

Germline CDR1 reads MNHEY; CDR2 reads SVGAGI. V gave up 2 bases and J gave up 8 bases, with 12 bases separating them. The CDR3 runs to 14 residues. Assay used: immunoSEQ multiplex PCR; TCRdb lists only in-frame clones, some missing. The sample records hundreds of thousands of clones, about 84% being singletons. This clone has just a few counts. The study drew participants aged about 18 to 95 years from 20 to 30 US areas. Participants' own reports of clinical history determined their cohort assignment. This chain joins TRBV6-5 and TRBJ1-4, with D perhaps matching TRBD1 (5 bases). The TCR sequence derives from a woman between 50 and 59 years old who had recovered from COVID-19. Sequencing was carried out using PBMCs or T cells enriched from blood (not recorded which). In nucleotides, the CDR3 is TGTGCCAGCAGTTACCAGGGTTCTGGCGAAAAACTGTTTTTT. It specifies CASSYQGSGEKLFF.